Below, one T cell receptor (beta chain) is given with its context. The sample comes from a study of blood T cell repertoires in COVID-19. As for the study in general: Italy, Spain and the United States were the sources of the convalescent and acute COVID-19 samples. Sources were T cells, B-cell-depleted T cells, or PBMCs; the material itself was cDNA or gDNA.

V lost 4 bases and J 7 bases, leaving 14 bases between the germline ends. Germline CDR1 and CDR2: LNHDA and SQIVND (reference sequence). The CDR3 loop spans 14 amino acids. Source study methods: By means of reference gene primer amplification, nucleated cell counts were estimated. Measured with immunoSEQ multiplex PCR; TCRdb has only the in-frame clones, and not every one. The D gene and trimming were derived from the DNA, and the V and J assignments and clone size from that table. The sample has 75,000 to 95,000 clones, 70% to 85% seen once. The sample was peripheral blood. This rearrangement joins TRBV19 to TRBJ1-5; a weak D match, TRBD1 (6 bases). The sequence came from a man in his 60s with acute or convalescent COVID-19. DNA for the CDR3: TGTGCCAGTAGTACCTCCGACAGGCGGCAGCCCCAGCATTTT. This encodes CASSTSDRRQPQHF.